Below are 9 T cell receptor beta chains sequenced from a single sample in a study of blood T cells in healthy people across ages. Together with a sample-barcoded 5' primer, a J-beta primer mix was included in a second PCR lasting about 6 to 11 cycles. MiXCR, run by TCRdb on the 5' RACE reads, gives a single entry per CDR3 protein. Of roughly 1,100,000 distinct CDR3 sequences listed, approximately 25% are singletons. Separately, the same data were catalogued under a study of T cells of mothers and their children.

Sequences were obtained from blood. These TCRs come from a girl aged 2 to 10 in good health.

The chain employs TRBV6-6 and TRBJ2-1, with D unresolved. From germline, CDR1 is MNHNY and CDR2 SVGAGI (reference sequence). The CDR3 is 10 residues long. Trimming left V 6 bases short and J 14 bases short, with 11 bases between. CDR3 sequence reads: CASSNYDKFF. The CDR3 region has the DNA TGTGCCAGCAGCAACTACGATAAGTTCTTC.

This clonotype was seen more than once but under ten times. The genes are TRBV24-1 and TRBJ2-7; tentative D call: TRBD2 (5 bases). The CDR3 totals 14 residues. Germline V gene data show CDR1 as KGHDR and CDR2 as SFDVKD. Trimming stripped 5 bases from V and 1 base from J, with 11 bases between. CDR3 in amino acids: CATSAPTGSYEQYF. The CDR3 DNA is TGTGCCACCAGTGCACCCACGGGGTCCTACGAGCAGTACTTC.

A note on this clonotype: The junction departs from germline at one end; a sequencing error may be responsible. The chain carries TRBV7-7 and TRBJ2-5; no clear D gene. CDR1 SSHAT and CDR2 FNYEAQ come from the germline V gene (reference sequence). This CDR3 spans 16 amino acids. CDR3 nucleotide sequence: TGTGCTAGCAGCTTATGGGCGATCGGCAGCCCCGGGACCCAGTACTTC. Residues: CASSLWAIGSPGTQYF.

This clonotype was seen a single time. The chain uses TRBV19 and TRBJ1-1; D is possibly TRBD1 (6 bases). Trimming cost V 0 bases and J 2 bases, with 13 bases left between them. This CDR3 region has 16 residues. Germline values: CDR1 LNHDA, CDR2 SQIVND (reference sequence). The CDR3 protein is CASSIDPDSINTEAFF. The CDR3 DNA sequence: TGTGCCAGTAGTATAGATCCGGACAGCATAAACACTGAAGCTTTCTTT.

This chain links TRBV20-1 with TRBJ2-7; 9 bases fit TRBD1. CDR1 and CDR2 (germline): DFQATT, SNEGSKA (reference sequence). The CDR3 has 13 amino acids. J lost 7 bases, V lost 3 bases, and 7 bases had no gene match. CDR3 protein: CSARYRGLGEQYF. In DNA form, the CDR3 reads TGCAGTGCTAGGTACAGGGGGCTAGGAGAGCAGTACTTC.

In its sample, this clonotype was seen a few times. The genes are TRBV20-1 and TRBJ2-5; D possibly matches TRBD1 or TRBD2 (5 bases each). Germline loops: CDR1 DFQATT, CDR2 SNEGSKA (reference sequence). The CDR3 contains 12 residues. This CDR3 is CAILGGQETQYF. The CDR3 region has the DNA TGCGCCATTCTTGGGGGACAAGAGACCCAGTACTTC.

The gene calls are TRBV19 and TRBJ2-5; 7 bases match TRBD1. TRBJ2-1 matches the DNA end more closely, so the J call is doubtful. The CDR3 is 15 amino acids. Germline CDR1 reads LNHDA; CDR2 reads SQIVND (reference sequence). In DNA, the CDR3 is TGTGCCAGTAAGGGCAACAGGGGTCCCGATAATGAGCAGTTCTTC. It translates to CASKGNRGPDNEQFF.

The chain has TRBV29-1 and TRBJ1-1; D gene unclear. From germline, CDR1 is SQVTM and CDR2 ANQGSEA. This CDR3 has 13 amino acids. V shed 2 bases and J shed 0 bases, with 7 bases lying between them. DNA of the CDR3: TGCAGCGTTGAAAGGGTCTTGAACACTGAAGCTTTCTTT. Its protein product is CSVERVLNTEAFF.

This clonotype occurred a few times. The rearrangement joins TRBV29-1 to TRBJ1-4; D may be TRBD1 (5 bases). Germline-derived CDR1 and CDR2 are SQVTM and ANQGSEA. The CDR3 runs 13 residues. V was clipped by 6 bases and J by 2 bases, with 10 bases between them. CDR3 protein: CSVGLLTNEKLFF. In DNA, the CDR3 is TGCAGCGTGGGGCTGCTGACTAATGAAAAACTGTTTTTT. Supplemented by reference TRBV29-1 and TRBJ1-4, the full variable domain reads SAVISQKPSRDICQRGTSLTIQCQVDSQVTMMFWYRQQPGQSLTLIATANQGSEATYESGFVIDKFPISRPNLTFSTLTVSNMSPEDSSIYLCSVGLLTNEKLFFGSGTQLSVL.